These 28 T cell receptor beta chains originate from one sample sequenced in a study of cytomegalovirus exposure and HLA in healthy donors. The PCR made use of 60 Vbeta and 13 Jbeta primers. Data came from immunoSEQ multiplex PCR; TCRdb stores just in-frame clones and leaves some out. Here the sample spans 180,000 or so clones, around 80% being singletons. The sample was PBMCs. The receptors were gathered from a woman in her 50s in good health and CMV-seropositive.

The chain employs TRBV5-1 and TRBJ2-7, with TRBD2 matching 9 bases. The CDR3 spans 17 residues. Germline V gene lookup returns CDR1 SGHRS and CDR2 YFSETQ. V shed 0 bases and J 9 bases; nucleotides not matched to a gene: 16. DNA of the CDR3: TGCGCCAGCAGCTTGGGAGCTAGCGGGGCCGGGATGAGCGGGCAGTACTTC. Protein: CASSLGASGAGMSGQYF.

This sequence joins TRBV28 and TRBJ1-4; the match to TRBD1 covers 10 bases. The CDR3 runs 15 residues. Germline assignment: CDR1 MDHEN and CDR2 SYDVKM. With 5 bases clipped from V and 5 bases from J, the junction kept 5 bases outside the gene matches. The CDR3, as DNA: TGTGCCAGCAGTCGCTTGGACAGGGGGAATGAAAAACTGTTTTTT. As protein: CASSRLDRGNEKLFF.

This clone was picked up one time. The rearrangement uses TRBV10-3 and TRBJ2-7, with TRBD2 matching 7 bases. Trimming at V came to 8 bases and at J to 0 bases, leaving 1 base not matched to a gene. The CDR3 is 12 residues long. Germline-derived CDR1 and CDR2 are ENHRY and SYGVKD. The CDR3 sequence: CAIGGDSYEQYF. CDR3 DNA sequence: TGTGCCATCGGGGGGGACTCCTACGAGCAGTACTTC.

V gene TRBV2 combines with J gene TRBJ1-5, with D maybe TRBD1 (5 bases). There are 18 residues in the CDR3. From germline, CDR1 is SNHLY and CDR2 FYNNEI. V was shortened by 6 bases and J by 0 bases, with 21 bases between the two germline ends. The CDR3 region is CASRDQGTPTYSNQPQHF. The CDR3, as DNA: TGTGCCAGCAGGGATCAAGGGACTCCGACTTATAGCAATCAGCCCCAGCATTTT.

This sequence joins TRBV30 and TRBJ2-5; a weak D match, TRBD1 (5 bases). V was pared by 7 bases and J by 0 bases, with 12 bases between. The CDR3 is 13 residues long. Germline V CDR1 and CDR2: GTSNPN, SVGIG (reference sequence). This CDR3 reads CAFSWGNQETQYF. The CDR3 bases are TGTGCCTTTTCCTGGGGCAACCAAGAGACCCAGTACTTC.

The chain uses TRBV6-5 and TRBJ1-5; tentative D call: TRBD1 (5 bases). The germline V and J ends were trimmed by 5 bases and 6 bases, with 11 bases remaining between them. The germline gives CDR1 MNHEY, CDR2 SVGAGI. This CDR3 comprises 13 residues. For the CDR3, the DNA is TGTGCCAGCAGTGTCGACAGCTCTCAGCCCCAGCATTTT. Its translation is CASSVDSSQPQHF.

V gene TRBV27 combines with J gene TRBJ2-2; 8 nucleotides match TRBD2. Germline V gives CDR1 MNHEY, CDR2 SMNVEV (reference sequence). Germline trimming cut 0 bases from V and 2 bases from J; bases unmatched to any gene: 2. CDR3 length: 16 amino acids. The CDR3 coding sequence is TGTGCCAGCAGTTTATCAAGCGGGAGTAACACCGGGGAGCTGTTTTTT. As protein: CASSLSSGSNTGELFF.

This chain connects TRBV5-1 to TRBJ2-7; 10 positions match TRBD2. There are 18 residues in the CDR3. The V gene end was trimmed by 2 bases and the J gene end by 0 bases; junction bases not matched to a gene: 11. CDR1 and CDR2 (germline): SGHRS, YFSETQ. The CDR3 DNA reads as TGCGCCAGCAGCTTTCGAAGCGGGGGGGCTTACGCCTCCTACGAGCAGTACTTC. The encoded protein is CASSFRSGGAYASYEQYF.

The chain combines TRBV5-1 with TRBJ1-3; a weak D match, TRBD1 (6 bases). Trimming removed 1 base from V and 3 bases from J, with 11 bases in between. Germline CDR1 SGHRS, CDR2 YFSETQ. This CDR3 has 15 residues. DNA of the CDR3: TGCGCCAGCAGCTTGACGGGCAGGGGTGGAAACACCATATATTTT. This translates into CASSLTGRGGNTIYF.

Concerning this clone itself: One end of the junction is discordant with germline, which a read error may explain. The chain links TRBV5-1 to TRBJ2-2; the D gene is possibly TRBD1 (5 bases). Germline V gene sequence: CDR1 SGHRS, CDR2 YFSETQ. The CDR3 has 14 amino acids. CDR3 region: CASSLGRGAGELFF. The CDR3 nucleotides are TGCGCCAGCAGCTTGGGTAGGGGCGCCGGAGAGCTGTTTTTT. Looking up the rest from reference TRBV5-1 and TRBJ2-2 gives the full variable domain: KAGVTQTPRYLIKTRGQQVTLSCSPISGHRSVSWYQQTPGQGLQFLFEYFSETQRNKGNFPGRFSGRQFSNSRSEMNVSTLELGDSALYLCASSLGRGAGELFFGEGSRLTVL.

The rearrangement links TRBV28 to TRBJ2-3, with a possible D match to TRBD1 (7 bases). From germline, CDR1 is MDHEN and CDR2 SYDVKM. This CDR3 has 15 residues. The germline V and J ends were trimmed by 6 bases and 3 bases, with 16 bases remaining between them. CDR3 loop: CASSYQGGGTDTQYF. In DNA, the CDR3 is TGTGCCAGCAGCTATCAGGGGGGCGGTACAGATACGCAGTATTTT.

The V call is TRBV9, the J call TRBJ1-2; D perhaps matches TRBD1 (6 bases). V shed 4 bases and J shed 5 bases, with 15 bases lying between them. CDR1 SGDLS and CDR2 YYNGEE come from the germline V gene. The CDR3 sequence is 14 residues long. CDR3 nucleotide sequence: TGTGCCAGCAGCTCCCCCCGGGGGGCATATGGCTACACCTTC. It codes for CASSSPRGAYGYTF.

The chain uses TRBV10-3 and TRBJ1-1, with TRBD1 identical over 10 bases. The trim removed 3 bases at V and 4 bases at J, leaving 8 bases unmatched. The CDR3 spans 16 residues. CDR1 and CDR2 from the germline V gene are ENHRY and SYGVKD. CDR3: CAISESRRTGGTEAFF. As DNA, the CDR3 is TGTGCCATCAGTGAAAGTAGGAGGACAGGGGGCACTGAAGCTTTCTTT.

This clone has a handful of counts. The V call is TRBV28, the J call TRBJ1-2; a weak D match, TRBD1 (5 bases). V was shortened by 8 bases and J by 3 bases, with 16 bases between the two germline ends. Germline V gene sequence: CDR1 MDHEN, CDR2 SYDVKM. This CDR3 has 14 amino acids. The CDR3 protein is CASQGGEWDYGYTF. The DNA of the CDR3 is TGTGCCAGCCAAGGAGGGGAATGGGACTATGGCTACACCTTC.

The CDR3 sequence is CASSLVSGGAHEQFF. In DNA, the CDR3 is TGTGCCAGCAGCTTGGTTAGCGGGGGGGCACATGAGCAGTTCTTC. The gene calls are TRBV5-4 and TRBJ2-1; 11 bases line up with TRBD2. There are 15 residues in the CDR3. CDR1 is SGHNT and CDR2 is YYREEE in the germline V gene (reference sequence). The V gene end was trimmed by 0 bases and the J gene end by 8 bases; junction bases not matched to a gene: 4.

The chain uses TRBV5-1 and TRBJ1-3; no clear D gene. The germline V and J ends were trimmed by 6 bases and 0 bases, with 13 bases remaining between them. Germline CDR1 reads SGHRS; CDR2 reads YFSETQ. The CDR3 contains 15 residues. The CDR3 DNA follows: TGCGCCAGCACAACTTCAGGACTCTCTGGAAACACCATATATTTT. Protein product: CASTTSGLSGNTIYF.

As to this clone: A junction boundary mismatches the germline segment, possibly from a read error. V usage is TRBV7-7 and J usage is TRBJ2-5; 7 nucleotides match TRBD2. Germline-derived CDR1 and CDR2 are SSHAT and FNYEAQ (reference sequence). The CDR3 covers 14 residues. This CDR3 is CASSARTSGETQYF. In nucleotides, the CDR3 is TGTGCTAGCAGCGCAAGGACTAGTGGGGAGACCCAGTACTTC.

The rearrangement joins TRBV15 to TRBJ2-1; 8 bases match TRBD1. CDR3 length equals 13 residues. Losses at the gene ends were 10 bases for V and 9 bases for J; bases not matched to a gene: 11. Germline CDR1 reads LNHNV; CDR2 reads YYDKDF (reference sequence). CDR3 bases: TGTGCCATCCAGCTCAGGGGGCACGGTGAGCAGTTCTTC. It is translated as CAIQLRGHGEQFF. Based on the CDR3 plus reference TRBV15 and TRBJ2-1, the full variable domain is DAMVIQNPRYQVTQFGKPVTLSCSQTLNHNVMYWYQQKSSQAPKLLFHYYDKDFNNEADTPDNFQSRRPNTSFCFLDIRSPGLGDTAMYLCAIQLRGHGEQFFGPGTRLTVL.

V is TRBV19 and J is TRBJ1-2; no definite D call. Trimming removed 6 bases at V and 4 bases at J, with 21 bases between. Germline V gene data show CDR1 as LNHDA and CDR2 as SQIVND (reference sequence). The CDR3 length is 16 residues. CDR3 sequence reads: CASSSTRGQTFYGYTF. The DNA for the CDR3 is TGTGCCAGTAGCTCCACGAGAGGCCAGACTTTCTATGGCTACACCTTC.

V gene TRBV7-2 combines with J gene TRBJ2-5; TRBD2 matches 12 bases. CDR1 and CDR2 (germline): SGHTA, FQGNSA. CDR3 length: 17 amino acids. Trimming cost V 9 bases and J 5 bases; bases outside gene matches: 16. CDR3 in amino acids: CASKFSGLAGGPETQYF. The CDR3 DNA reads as TGTGCCAGTAAATTCAGTGGGCTAGCGGGAGGGCCGGAGACCCAGTACTTC.

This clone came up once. CDR3 in DNA: TGTGCCAGCAGACAGGGGGCTTCGCACACTGAAGCTTTCTTT. Its protein product is CASRQGASHTEAFF. V and J are TRBV19 and TRBJ1-1; 10 bases line up with TRBD1. The CDR3 sequence is 14 residues long. CDR1 and CDR2 (germline): LNHDA, SQIVND (reference sequence). V dropped 9 bases and J dropped 3; count of bases not matched to a gene: 7.

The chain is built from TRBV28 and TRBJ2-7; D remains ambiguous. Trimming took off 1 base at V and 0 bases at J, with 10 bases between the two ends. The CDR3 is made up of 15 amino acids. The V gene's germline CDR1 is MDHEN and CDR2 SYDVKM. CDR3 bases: TGTGCCAGCAGTTTATCCCGCGTGAGCTCCTACGAGCAGTACTTC. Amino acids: CASSLSRVSSYEQYF.

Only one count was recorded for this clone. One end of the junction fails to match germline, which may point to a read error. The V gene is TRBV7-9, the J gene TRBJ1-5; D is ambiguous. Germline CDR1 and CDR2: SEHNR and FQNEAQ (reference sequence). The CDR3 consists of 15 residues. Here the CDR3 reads CSSSPPGDSNQPQHF. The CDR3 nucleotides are TGTTCCAGCTCCCCGCCCGGAGATAGCAATCAGCCCCAGCATTTT.

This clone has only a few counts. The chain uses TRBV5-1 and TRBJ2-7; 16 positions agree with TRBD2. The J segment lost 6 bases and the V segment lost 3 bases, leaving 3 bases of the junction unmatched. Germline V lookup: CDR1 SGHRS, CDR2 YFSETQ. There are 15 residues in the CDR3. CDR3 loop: CASSWGLAGGGEQYF. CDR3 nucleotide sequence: TGCGCCAGCAGCTGGGGACTAGCGGGAGGGGGCGAGCAGTACTTC.

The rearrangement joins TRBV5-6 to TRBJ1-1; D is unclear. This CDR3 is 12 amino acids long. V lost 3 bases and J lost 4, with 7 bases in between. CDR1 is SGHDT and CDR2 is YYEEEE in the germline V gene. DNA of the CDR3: TGTGCCAGCAGCTGGCAGGTCACTGAAGCTTTCTTT. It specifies CASSWQVTEAFF.

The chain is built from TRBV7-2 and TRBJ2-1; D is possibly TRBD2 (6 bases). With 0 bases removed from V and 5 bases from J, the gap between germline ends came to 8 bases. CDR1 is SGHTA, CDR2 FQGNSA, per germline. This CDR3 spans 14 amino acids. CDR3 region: CASSLAGGNNEQFF. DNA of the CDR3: TGTGCCAGCAGCTTAGCCGGGGGTAACAATGAGCAGTTCTTC.

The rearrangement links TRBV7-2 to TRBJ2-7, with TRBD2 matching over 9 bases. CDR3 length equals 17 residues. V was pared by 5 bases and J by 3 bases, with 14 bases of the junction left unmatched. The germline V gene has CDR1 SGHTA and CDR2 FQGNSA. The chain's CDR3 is CASSPTSGYVGGYEQYF. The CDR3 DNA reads TGTGCCAGCAGCCCTACTAGCGGGTATGTAGGTGGCTACGAGCAGTACTTC.

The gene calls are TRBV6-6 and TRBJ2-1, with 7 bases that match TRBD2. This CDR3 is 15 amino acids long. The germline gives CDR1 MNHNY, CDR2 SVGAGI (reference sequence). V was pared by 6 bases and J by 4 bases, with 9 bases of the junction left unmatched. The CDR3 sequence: CASRGGKASYNEQFF. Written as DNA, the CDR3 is TGTGCCAGCAGGGGAGGGAAGGCATCTTACAATGAGCAGTTCTTC.